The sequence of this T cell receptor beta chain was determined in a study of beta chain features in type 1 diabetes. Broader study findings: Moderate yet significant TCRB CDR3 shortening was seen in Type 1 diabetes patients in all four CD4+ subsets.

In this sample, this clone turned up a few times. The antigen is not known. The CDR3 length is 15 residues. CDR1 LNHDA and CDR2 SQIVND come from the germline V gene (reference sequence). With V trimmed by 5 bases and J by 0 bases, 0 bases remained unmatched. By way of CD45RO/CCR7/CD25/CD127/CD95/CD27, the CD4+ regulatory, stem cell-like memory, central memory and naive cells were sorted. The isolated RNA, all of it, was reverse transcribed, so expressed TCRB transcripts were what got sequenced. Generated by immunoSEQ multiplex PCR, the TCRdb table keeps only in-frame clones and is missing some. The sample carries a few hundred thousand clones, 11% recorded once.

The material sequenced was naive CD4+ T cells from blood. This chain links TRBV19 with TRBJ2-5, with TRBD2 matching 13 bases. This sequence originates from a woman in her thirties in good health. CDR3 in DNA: TGTGCCAGTAGTGGGACTAGCGGGAACCAAGAGACCCAGTACTTC. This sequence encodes CASSGTSGNQETQYF.